One and the same sample provided the 27 T cell receptor beta chains below, sequenced in a study of blood T cell repertoires in COVID-19. Measured with immunoSEQ multiplex PCR; TCRdb has only the in-frame clones, and not every one. The sample shows 280,000 or so clones, roughly 85% of them seen only once. The material sequenced was PBMCs or T cells enriched from blood (not recorded which). Receptors originate from a woman between 45 and 65 years old who had recovered from COVID-19.

V and J are TRBV11-2 and TRBJ1-2; D is possibly TRBD1 (5 bases). Per germline, CDR1 SGHAT and CDR2 FQNNGV. The CDR3 length is 14 residues. The V end was cut by 0 bases, the J end by 8 bases, with 13 bases between. The CDR3 loop is CASSLDYRRGGYTF. CDR3 in DNA: TGTGCCAGCAGCTTAGATTACAGAAGGGGCGGCTACACCTTC.

The gene calls are TRBV27 and TRBJ2-7, with 10 positions matching TRBD2. V shed 6 bases and J 0 bases; nucleotides not matched to a gene: 5. CDR1 is MNHEY, CDR2 SMNVEV, per germline (reference sequence). CDR3 length: 15 amino acids. In DNA form, the CDR3 reads TGTGCCAGCAGGAATAGCGGGGGGAGCTCCTACGAGCAGTACTTC. Translated: CASRNSGGSSYEQYF.

CDR3 sequence: CASSRYGSAYNEQFF. In nucleotides, the CDR3 is TGTGCCAGCAGTCGATACGGGAGCGCCTACAATGAGCAGTTCTTC. The chain uses TRBV6-4 and TRBJ2-1; the D gene is possibly TRBD2 (6 bases). Trimming removed 5 bases at V and 2 bases at J, with 13 bases between. Germline CDR1 MRHNA, CDR2 SNTAGT. The CDR3 totals 15 residues.

V usage is TRBV15 and J usage is TRBJ1-5; D not resolved. The CDR3 loop spans 15 amino acids. V was pared by 0 bases and J by 2 bases, with 8 bases between. Germline CDR1 reads LNHNV; CDR2 reads YYDKDF (reference sequence). CDR3 residues: CATSRDRQGNQPQHF. As DNA, the CDR3 is TGTGCCACCAGCAGAGATCGGCAGGGCAATCAGCCCCAGCATTTT. The variable domain in full, completed from reference TRBV15 and TRBJ1-5, reads DAMVIQNPRYQVTQFGKPVTLSCSQTLNHNVMYWYQQKSSQAPKLLFHYYDKDFNNEADTPDNFQSRRPNTSFCFLDIRSPGLGDTAMYLCATSRDRQGNQPQHFGDGTRLSIL.

The gene calls are TRBV24-1 and TRBJ2-7; 7 bases are shared with TRBD1. From germline, CDR1 is KGHDR and CDR2 SFDVKD. The CDR3 has 14 residues. V lost 3 bases and J lost 5; bases outside the gene matches: 6. The CDR3: CATSDQGDPNEQYF. In DNA, the CDR3 is TGTGCCACCAGTGATCAGGGGGATCCTAACGAGCAGTACTTC.

A single count supports this clone. The chain has TRBV30 and TRBJ2-7; 12 positions match TRBD1. CDR1 is GTSNPN, CDR2 SVGIG, per germline (reference sequence). The junction had 8 bases not matched to a gene; V was cut back by 4 bases and J by 4 bases. The CDR3 contains 15 residues. In DNA form, the CDR3 reads TGTGCCTGGAAAAATCGGGACAGGGGGCGGTACGAGCAGTACTTC. Its translation: CAWKNRDRGRYEQYF.

This clone was seen only once. V is TRBV5-1 and J is TRBJ2-5, with D uncertain. Looked up from germline, CDR1 is SGHRS and CDR2 is YFSETQ. V dropped 0 bases and J dropped 3 bases, with 6 bases sitting between them. The CDR3 contains 13 residues. The CDR3 loop is CASSLVVKETQYF. CDR3 DNA sequence: TGCGCCAGCAGCTTGGTAGTGAAAGAGACCCAGTACTTC.

The chain is built from TRBV3-1 (or the pseudogene TRBV3-2) and TRBJ1-1; D is unresolved. Trimming removed 2 bases at V and 7 bases at J, with 17 bases between. Germline values: CDR1 LGHDT, CDR2 YNNKEL (reference sequence). This CDR3 is 15 amino acids long. CDR3 sequence (DNA): TGTGCCAGCAGCCAATCTTTGTCCTTCTCGGGTGAAGCTTTCTTT. Its protein product is CASSQSLSFSGEAFF.

This sequence joins TRBV12-5 and TRBJ1-1, with a possible D match to TRBD1 (6 bases). V lost 3 bases and J 4 bases, leaving 12 bases between the germline ends. This CDR3 has 14 residues. The germline V gene has CDR1 LGHNT and CDR2 FRNRAP. In nucleotides, the CDR3 is TGTGCTAGTGGTTTAGAAGGGGGAATCACTGAAGCTTTCTTT. Translated, it gives CASGLEGGITEAFF.

The chain recombines TRBV19 with TRBJ2-1, with TRBD2 identical over 8 bases. Germline V CDR1 and CDR2: LNHDA, SQIVND (reference sequence). The length of the CDR3 is 13 residues. Germline trimming cut 8 bases from V and 6 bases from J; bases unmatched to any gene: 6. CDR3 loop: CASRSGRSNEQFF. Written as DNA, the CDR3 is TGTGCCAGTCGGAGCGGGAGAAGCAATGAGCAGTTCTTC.

The chain has TRBV15 and TRBJ1-2; D not certain. The CDR3 is 14 amino acids. V lost 0 bases to trimming and J lost 7 bases, with 12 bases between them. The V gene's germline CDR1 is LNHNV and CDR2 YYDKDF (reference sequence). Here the CDR3 reads CATSRDFSERGYTF. In nucleotides, the CDR3 is TGTGCCACCAGCAGAGATTTCTCAGAACGTGGCTACACCTTC.

The chain combines TRBV7-9 with TRBJ2-3, with 9 bases that match TRBD1. Germline-derived CDR1 and CDR2 are SEHNR and FQNEAQ (reference sequence). CDR3 length equals 16 residues. The junction had 6 bases not matched to a gene; V was cut back by 2 bases and J by 3 bases. The CDR3 DNA follows: TGTGCCAGCAGCTTATGGGCAGGGACAGGGACAGATACGCAGTATTTT. This gives the protein CASSLWAGTGTDTQYF.

The chain recombines TRBV19 with TRBJ2-7; 11 bases align to TRBD2. The CDR3 has 16 residues. V was pared by 3 bases and J by 4 bases, with 8 bases of the junction left unmatched. The germline CDR1 and CDR2 sequences are LNHDA and SQIVND (reference sequence). The CDR3 loop is CASSIGTSGPPYEQYF. CDR3 DNA sequence: TGTGCCAGTAGTATCGGGACTAGCGGACCGCCTTACGAGCAGTACTTC.

The chain recombines TRBV2 with TRBJ1-6; TRBD1 agrees at 8 bases. The CDR3 is 13 residues long. The trim removed 11 bases at V and 8 bases at J, leaving 8 bases unmatched. The V gene's germline CDR1 is SNHLY and CDR2 FYNNEI. DNA for the CDR3: TGTGCCGGTGGACAGGGTTTGCATTCACCCCTCCACTTT. Translation gives CAGGQGLHSPLHF.

The CDR3 here is CASSLKGAAEAFF. Written as DNA, the CDR3 is TGTGCCAGCAGTTTAAAAGGGGCAGCTGAAGCTTTCTTT. The rearrangement joins TRBV12-3 or TRBV12-4 to TRBJ1-1; D is perhaps TRBD1 (5 bases). The CDR3 runs to 13 residues. V was trimmed by 2 bases and J by 6 bases, leaving 10 bases between them.

The chain combines TRBV15 with TRBJ1-1, with a weak D call TRBD1 (6 bases). Germline loops: CDR1 LNHNV, CDR2 YYDKDF (reference sequence). The CDR3 covers 18 residues. Trimming cost V 0 bases and J 4 bases, with 21 bases left between them. The CDR3 DNA is TGTGCCACCAGCAGAGATCCCATCCTCAGGGGCCGGGGCACTGAAGCTTTCTTT. Residues: CATSRDPILRGRGTEAFF.

The chain combines TRBV21-1 with TRBJ1-3; the DNA was not used to check the table's D call, TRBD1. TRBV21-1 is deemed a pseudogene. This CDR3 has 17 residues. The chain's CDR3 is CASSNPLRTGGSYTIYF. DNA for the CDR3: TGTGCCAGCAGCAACCCTCTTAGGACAGGGGGTTCGTACACCATATATTTT.

The gene calls are TRBV19 and TRBJ1-1; possibly TRBD1 for D (5 bases). Germline CDR1 reads LNHDA; CDR2 reads SQIVND (reference sequence). The CDR3 totals 13 residues. Between the trimmed V and J ends, which lost 6 bases and 1 base, there was a span of 9 bases. The chain's CDR3 is CASRTTANTEAFF. CDR3 sequence (DNA): TGTGCCAGTAGGACGACAGCGAACACTGAAGCTTTCTTT.

This clone appeared once. The chain recombines TRBV5-5 with TRBJ1-1; D not certain. V was pared by 0 bases and J by 5 bases, with 14 bases between. Germline V gives CDR1 SGHKS, CDR2 YYEKEE (reference sequence). The CDR3 covers 15 residues. CDR3 nucleotides: TGTGCCAGCAGCTTGGTTTCCTTTCGCGGGACTGAAGCTTTCTTT. Encoded protein: CASSLVSFRGTEAFF.

The chain is built from TRBV15 and TRBJ2-1; TRBD2 matches at 11 bases. Germline V gene lookup returns CDR1 LNHNV and CDR2 YYDKDF (reference sequence). The CDR3 has 15 amino acids. Trimming cost V 1 base and J 9 bases; bases outside gene matches: 5. CDR3 coding DNA: TGTGCCACCAGCAGAGTACTAGCGGGAGTAGGTGAGCAGTTCTTC. Translation: CATSRVLAGVGEQFF. Based on the CDR3 plus reference TRBV15 and TRBJ2-1, the full variable domain is DAMVIQNPRYQVTQFGKPVTLSCSQTLNHNVMYWYQQKSSQAPKLLFHYYDKDFNNEADTPDNFQSRRPNTSFCFLDIRSPGLGDTAMYLCATSRVLAGVGEQFFGPGTRLTVL.

The chain links TRBV5-8 to TRBJ1-5, with a weak D call TRBD1 (5 bases). The V end was cut by 8 bases, the J end by 7 bases, with 19 bases between. The CDR3 sequence is 14 residues long. The V gene's germline CDR1 is SGHTS and CDR2 YDEGEE. The CDR3 loop reads CARTSGGKGQPQHF. The CDR3 DNA follows: TGTGCCAGGACTTCCGGGGGGAAAGGCCAGCCCCAGCATTTT.

This clone occurred once. V is TRBV21-1 and J is TRBJ1-1; the table's D gene call, TRBD1, was not cross checked with the DNA. TRBV21-1 is deemed a pseudogene. The CDR3 length is 18 residues. The CDR3 region has the DNA TGTGCCAGCAGCAAGAGACGACAGGGGCCACGTCTGAACACTGAAGCTTTCTTT. Its protein is CASSKRRQGPRLNTEAFF.

The CDR3 reads CASSLGSGGGNQPQHF. The CDR3 bases are TGCGCCAGCAGCTTGGGGTCAGGGGGCGGCAATCAGCCCCAGCATTTT. The chain couples TRBV5-1 to TRBJ1-5, with 8 nucleotides matching TRBD1. J gave up 2 bases and V 0 bases, and 4 bases lay outside the gene matches. The CDR3 sequence is 16 residues long. The germline CDR1 and CDR2 sequences are SGHRS and YFSETQ.

This rearrangement joins TRBV5-1 to TRBJ1-2; possible D gene TRBD1, 5 bases. Germline V gene sequence: CDR1 SGHRS, CDR2 YFSETQ. Trimming stripped 6 bases from V and 4 bases from J, with 19 bases between. This CDR3 spans 15 amino acids. As DNA, the CDR3 is TGCGCCAGCAAGGGGCCCGGCCCGGGTAGCTATGGCTACACCTTC. It specifies CASKGPGPGSYGYTF.

The V and J genes are TRBV6-2 or TRBV6-3 and TRBJ2-2; maybe TRBD1 (6 bases). Germline CDR1 is MNHEY and CDR2 is SVGEGT. The CDR3 spans 14 residues. The germline V and J ends were trimmed by 6 bases and 1 base, with 9 bases remaining between them. The CDR3 region is CASSDRWNTGELFF. The CDR3 bases are TGTGCCAGCAGCGACAGGTGGAACACCGGGGAGCTGTTTTTT.

The chain recombines TRBV2 with TRBJ1-1, with a weak D call TRBD1 (6 bases). The length of the CDR3 is 14 residues. The V end lost 6 bases, the J end lost 5 bases, and 16 bases lay between the germline ends. Germline lookup yields CDR1 SNHLY and CDR2 FYNNEI. CDR3 loop: CASSLRGGRTEAFF. The CDR3 nucleotides are TGTGCCAGCAGCCTAAGAGGGGGAAGGACTGAAGCTTTCTTT.

V gene TRBV10-3 combines with J gene TRBJ1-5, with TRBD1 identical over 9 bases. The CDR3 consists of 18 residues. Per the germline V gene, CDR1 is ENHRY and CDR2 is SYGVKD. Germline trimming cut 3 bases from V and 4 bases from J; bases unmatched to any gene: 13. CDR3 nucleotides: TGTGCCATCAGTGAATGGCCGCCGAGACAGGGGGATAATCAGCCCCAGCATTTT. It specifies CAISEWPPRQGDNQPQHF.